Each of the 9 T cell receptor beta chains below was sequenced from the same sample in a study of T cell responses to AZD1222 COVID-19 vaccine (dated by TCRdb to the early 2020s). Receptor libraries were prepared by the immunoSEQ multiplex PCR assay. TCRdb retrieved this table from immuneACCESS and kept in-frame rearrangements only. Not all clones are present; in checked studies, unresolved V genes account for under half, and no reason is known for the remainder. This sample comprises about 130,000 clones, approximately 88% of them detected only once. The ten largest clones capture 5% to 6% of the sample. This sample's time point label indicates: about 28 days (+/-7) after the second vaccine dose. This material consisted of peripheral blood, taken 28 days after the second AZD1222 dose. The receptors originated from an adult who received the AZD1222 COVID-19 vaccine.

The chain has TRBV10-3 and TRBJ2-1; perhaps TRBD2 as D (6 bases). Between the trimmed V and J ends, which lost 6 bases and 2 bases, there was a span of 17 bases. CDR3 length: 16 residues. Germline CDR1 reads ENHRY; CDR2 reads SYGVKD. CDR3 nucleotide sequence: TGTGCCATCAGCGGAGGGCGGAGCGGCGCCTACAATGAGCAGTTCTTC. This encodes CAISGGRSGAYNEQFF.

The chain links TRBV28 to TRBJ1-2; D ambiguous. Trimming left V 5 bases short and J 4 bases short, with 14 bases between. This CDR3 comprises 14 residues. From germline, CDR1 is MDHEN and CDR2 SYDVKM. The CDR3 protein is CASSPPASIYGYTF. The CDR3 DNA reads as TGTGCCAGCAGTCCCCCGGCCTCTATCTATGGCTACACCTTC.

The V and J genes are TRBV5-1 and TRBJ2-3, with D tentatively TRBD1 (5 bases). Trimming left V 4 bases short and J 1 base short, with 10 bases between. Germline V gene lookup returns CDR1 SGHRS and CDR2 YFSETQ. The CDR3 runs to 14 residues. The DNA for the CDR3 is TGCGCCAGCAGCAACCGCAGGGGCACAGATACGCAGTATTTT. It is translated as CASSNRRGTDTQYF.

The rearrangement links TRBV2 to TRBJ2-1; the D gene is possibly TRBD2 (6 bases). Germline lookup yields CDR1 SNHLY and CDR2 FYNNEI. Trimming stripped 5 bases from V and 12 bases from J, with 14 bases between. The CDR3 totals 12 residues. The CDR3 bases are TGTGCCAGCAGTCCCACCGGACTATGGCAGTTCTTC. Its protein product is CASSPTGLWQFF.

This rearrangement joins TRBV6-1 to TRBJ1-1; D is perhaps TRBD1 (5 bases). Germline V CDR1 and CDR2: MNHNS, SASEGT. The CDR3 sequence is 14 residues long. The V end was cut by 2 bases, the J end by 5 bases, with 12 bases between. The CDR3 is CASSETLGQTEAFF. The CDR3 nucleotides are TGTGCCAGCAGTGAAACTTTGGGGCAAACTGAAGCTTTCTTT.

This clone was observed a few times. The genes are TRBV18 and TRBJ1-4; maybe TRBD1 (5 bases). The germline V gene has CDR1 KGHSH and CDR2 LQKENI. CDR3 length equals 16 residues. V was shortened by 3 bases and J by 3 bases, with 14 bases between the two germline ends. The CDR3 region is CASSPNSRAANEKLFF. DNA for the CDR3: TGTGCCAGCTCACCGAACAGCAGGGCCGCTAATGAAAAACTGTTTTTT.

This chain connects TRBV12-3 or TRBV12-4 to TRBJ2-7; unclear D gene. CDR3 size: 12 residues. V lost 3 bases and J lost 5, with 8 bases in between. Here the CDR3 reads CASSLRPNEQYF. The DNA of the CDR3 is TGTGCCAGCAGTTTGCGGCCGAACGAGCAGTACTTC.

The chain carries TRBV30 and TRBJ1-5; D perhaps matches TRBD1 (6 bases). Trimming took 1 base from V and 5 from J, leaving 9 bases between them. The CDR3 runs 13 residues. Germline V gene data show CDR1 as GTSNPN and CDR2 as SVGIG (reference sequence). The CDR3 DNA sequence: TGTGCCTGGAGTGAGGGGGAGGATCAGCCCCAGCATTTT. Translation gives CAWSEGEDQPQHF.

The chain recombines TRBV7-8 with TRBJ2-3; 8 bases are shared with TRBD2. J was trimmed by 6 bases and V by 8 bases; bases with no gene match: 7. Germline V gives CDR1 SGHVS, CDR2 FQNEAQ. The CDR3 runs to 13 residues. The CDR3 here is CASSWTSLDTQYF. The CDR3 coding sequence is TGTGCCAGCTCCTGGACTAGCTTGGATACGCAGTATTTT.